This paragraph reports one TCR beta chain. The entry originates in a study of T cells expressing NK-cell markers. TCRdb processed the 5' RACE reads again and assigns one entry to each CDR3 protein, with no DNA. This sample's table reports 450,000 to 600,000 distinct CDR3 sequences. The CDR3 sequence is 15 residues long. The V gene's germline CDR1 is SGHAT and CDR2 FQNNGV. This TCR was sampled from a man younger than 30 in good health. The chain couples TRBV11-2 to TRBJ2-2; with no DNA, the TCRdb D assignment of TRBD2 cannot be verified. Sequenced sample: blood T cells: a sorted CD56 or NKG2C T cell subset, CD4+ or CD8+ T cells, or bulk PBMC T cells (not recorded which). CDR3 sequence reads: CASSFEGAYTGELFF.